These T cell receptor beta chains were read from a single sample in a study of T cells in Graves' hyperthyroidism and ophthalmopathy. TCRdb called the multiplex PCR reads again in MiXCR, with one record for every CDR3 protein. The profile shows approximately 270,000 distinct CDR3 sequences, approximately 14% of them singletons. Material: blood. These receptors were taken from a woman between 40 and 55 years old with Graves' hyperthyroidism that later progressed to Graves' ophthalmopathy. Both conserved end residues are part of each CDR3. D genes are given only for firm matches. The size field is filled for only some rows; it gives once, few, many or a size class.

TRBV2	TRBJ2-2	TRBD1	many	CASKQRDRNTGELFF	TGTGCCAGCAAGCAACGGGACAGGAACACCGGGGAGCTGTTTTTT
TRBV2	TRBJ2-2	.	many	CASSESRAAGELFF	TGTGCCAGCAGTGAAAGCCGGGCGGCCGGGGAGCTGTTTTTT
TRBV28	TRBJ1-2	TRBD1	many	CASSLGQESVGYTF	TGTGCCAGCAGTCTGGGACAGGAGAGTGTAGGCTACACCTTC
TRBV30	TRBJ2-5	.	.	CAWRRGETQYF	TGTGCCTGGAGGAGGGGCGAGACCCAGTACTTC
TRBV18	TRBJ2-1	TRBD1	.	CASSSTGWSYNEQFF	TGTGCCAGCTCATCGACAGGGTGGTCCTACAATGAGCAGTTCTTC
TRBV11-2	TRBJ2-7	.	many	CASSLYSGPSYEQYF	TGTGCCAGCAGCCTATACTCGGGTCCCTCCTACGAGCAGTACTTC
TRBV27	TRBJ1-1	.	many	CASRRGRENTEAFF	TGTGCCAGCAGAAGGGGACGGGAGAACACTGAAGCTTTCTTT
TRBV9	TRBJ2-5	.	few	CASSNGGRETQYF	TGTGCCAGCAGCAATGGGGGGAGAGAGACCCAGTACTTC
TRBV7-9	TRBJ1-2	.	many	CASSRGDGYTF	TGTGCCAGCAGCCGAGGGGACGGCTACACCTTC
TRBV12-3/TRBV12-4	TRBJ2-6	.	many	CASGPPSGANVLTF	TGTGCCAGCGGTCCCCCCTCTGGGGCCAACGTCCTGACTTTC
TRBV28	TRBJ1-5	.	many	CASSLGLQPQHF	TGTGCCAGCAGTTTAGGGCTTCAGCCCCAGCATTTT
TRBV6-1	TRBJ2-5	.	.	CASSLPRFQETQCF	TGTGCCAGCAGCCTTCCTAGGTTCCAAGAGACCCAGTGCTTC
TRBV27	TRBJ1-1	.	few	CASIQGGGTEAFF	TGTGCCAGTATACAGGGTGGTGGAACTGAAGCTTTCTTT
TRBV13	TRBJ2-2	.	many	CASSSGLNTGELFF	TGTGCCAGCAGCTCGGGACTTAACACCGGGGAGCTGTTTTTT
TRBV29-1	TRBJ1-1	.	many	CSLYLALGQGRTEAFF	TGCAGCCTATACTTAGCCCTCGGGCAGGGGCGAACTGAAGCTTTCTTT
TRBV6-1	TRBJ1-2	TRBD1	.	CASSFSLTGQGYTF	TGTGCCAGCAGTTTCTCACTGACAGGGCAAGGCTACACCTTC
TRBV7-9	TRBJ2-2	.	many	CASIRAGELFF	TGTGCCAGCATAAGGGCCGGGGAGCTGTTTTTT
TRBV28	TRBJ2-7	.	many	CASSYPLSIGRTYEQYF	TGTGCCAGCAGCTATCCATTATCGATAGGCCGTACCTACGAGCAGTACTTC
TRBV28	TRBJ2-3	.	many	CASSLVPLGRSTDTQYF	TGTGCCAGCAGCCTAGTCCCCCTGGGGCGGAGCACAGATACGCAGTATTTT
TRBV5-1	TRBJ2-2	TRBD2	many	CASSFPTSVGELFF	TGCGCCAGCAGCTTTCCGACTAGCGTTGGGGAGCTGTTTTTT
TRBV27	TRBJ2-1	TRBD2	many	CASSFLREDEQFF	TGTGCCAGCAGTTTCCTCCGGGAGGATGAGCAGTTCTTC
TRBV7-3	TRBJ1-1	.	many	CASSAGRNTEAFF	TGTGCCAGCAGCGCGGGACGGAACACTGAAGCTTTCTTT
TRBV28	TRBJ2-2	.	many	CASSLFTRGELFF	TGTGCCAGCAGTTTATTCACGAGAGGGGAGCTGTTTTTT
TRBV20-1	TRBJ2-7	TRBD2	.	CSARRRSGISYEQYF	TGCAGTGCACGGCGGCGGAGCGGGATTTCCTACGAGCAGTACTTC
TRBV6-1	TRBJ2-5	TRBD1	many	CATDRGGNWRETQYF	TGTGCCACCGACAGGGGAGGAAACTGGAGGGAGACCCAGTACTTC
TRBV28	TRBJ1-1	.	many	CASSLRQGLDYSTEAFF	TGTGCCAGCAGTTTAAGGCAGGGCCTGGATTACTCCACTGAAGCTTTCTTT
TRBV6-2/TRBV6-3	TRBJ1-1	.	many	CASSIPGAGWSTEAFF	TGTGCCAGCTCCATCCCCGGTGCAGGGTGGAGCACTGAAGCTTTCTTT
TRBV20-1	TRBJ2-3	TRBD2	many	CSAHRAGGTDTQYF	TGCAGTGCTCATCGGGCGGGAGGCACAGATACGCAGTATTTT
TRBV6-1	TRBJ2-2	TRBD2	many	CASSPSAGVTGELFF	TGTGCCAGCAGCCCTTCGGCGGGGGTTACCGGGGAGCTGTTTTTT
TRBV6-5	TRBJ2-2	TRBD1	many	CASSYGVRQGFGGELFF	TGTGCCAGCAGTTACGGTGTGAGACAGGGGTTCGGCGGGGAGCTGTTTTTT
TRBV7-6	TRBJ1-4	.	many	CASSLGPVFSTNEKLFF	TGTGCCAGCAGCTTAGGGCCGGTTTTCTCCACAAATGAAAAACTGTTTTTT
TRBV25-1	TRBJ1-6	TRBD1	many	CASTGTGLKDSPLHF	TGTGCCAGTACCGGGACAGGGTTGAAGGATTCACCCCTCCACTTT
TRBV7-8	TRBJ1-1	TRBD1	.	CASSFFPGQGQTEAFF	TGTGCCAGCAGCTTCTTTCCGGGACAGGGTCAAACTGAAGCTTTCTTT
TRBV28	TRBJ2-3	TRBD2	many	CASRFSGASTDTQYF	TGTGCCAGCAGATTTAGCGGGGCGAGCACAGATACGCAGTATTTT
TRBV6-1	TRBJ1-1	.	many	CASRRRGNTEAFF	TGTGCCAGCAGGCGACGGGGGAACACTGAAGCTTTCTTT
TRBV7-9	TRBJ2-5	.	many	CASSLVSHPLGSAQYF	TGTGCCAGCAGCTTAGTCTCACACCCACTAGGTTCGGCCCAGTACTTC
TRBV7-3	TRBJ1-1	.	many	CASSPDGTEAFF	TGTGCCAGCAGCCCGGACGGTACTGAAGCTTTCTTT
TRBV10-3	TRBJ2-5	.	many	CAAGSSTDGTQYF	TGTGCCGCCGGCTCCAGCACCGATGGGACCCAGTACTTC
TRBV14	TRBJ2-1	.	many	CASSQAGFWNEQFF	TGTGCCAGCAGCCAAGCGGGGTTTTGGAATGAGCAGTTCTTC
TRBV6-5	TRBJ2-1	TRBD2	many	CASNPGGGYNEQFF	TGTGCCAGCAACCCGGGAGGAGGCTACAATGAGCAGTTCTTC
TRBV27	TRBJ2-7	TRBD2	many	CASSRGLAGGTYEQYF	TGTGCCAGCAGCCGCGGACTAGCGGGAGGGACCTACGAGCAGTACTTC
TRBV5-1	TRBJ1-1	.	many	CASSRGFEGTEAFF	TGCGCCAGCAGCAGGGGTTTTGAGGGGACTGAAGCTTTCTTT
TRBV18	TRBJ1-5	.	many	CASSPRGDQPQHF	TGTGCCAGCTCACCACGGGGGGATCAGCCCCAGCATTTT
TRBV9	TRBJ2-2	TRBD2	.	CASSVVSTSGKTGELFF	TGTGCCAGCAGCGTAGTATCCACTAGCGGGAAAACCGGGGAGCTGTTTTTT
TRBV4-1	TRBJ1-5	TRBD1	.	CASSPDRDQPQHF	TGCGCCAGCAGCCCCGACAGGGACCAGCCCCAGCATTTT
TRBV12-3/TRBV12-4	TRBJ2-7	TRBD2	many	CASAEHSGRSHEQYF	TGTGCCAGCGCCGAACATAGCGGGAGAAGCCACGAGCAGTACTTC
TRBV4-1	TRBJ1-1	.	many	CASSQGGNTEAFF	TGCGCCAGCAGCCAAGGAGGTAACACTGAAGCTTTCTTT
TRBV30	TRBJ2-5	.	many	CAWSVLLGETQYF	TGTGCCTGGAGTGTTCTGTTGGGCGAGACCCAGTACTTC
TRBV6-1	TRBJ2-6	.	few	CASSRWSLGSGANVLTF	TGTGCCAGCAGTAGGTGGTCCCTCGGCTCTGGGGCCAACGTCCTGACTTTC
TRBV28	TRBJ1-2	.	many	CASSSPGTANYGYTF	TGTGCCAGCAGTTCGCCAGGGACCGCTAACTATGGCTACACCTTC
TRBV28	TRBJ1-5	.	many	CASSLAAYNQPQHF	TGTGCCAGCAGTTTGGCAGCTTACAATCAGCCCCAGCATTTT
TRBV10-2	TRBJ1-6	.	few	CASSREHYNSPLHF	TGCGCCAGCAGTCGGGAACACTATAATTCACCCCTCCACTTT
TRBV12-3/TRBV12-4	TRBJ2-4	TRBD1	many	CASRDRGAKNIQYF	TGTGCCAGCAGGGACAGGGGAGCCAAAAACATTCAGTACTTC
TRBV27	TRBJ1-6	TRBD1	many	CASSFGQGGASPLHF	TGTGCCAGCAGTTTTGGGCAGGGGGGAGCTTCACCCCTCCACTTT